The rows below give T cell receptor beta chains drawn from one sample of a study of blood T cell repertoires in COVID-19. TCRdb keeps only in-frame clones here, not all; method: immunoSEQ multiplex PCR. The repertoire holds 180,000 or so clones, with approximately 80% as singletons. The material sequenced was PBMCs or T cells enriched from blood (not recorded which). The origin of the receptors is a man in his fifties who had recovered from COVID-19. The CDR3 runs from the conserved cysteine through the conserved F or W. D genes are given only for firm matches. The listing skips clone size in some rows; elsewhere it reads once, few, many or a size class.

TGTGCCAGCAGCCGCAAGACAGGGGACGCTAATTCACCCCTCCACTTT,CASSRKTGDANSPLHF,TRBJ1-6,few,TRBD1,TRBV7-2
TGCGCCAGCAGCTTGGTCGGGGGATTGCAGCCCCAGCATTTT,CASSLVGGLQPQHF,TRBJ1-5,NA,NA,TRBV5-1
TGTGCCAGCAGTCCCAGACCGACAGCTGGCTACACCTTC,CASSPRPTAGYTF,TRBJ1-2,NA,NA,TRBV28
TGTGCCAGCAGTGTGGAGGGCGTCTATGGCTACACCTTC,CASSVEGVYGYTF,TRBJ1-2,few,NA,TRBV12-3/TRBV12-4
TGTGCCAGCAGGCCCGACCCCGGACAGCCTGGAGTAGAGACCCAGTACTTC,CASRPDPGQPGVETQYF,TRBJ2-5,NA,NA,TRBV28
TGTGCCAGCAGCGAGACCGGGACAGGGGGTAAGGAGCCCCAGCATTTT,CASSETGTGGKEPQHF,TRBJ1-5,once,TRBD1,TRBV5-6
TGTGCCATCAGTGAGTCGGGGACAGGGCGGGAGCAGTACTTC,CAISESGTGREQYF,TRBJ2-7,once,TRBD1,TRBV10-3
TGTGCCACCAGTGATGCACTAGCGGGAGCTGGAGAGACCCAGTACTTC,CATSDALAGAGETQYF,TRBJ2-5,once,TRBD2,TRBV24-1
TGTGCCAGCAGCGCTGGGGAGGGGAACTACAATGAGCAGTTCTTC,CASSAGEGNYNEQFF,TRBJ2-1,once,TRBD2,TRBV4-2
TGTGCCATTCAGGGGTTATCGGAAGGCTCACCCCTCCACTTT,CAIQGLSEGSPLHF,TRBJ1-6,NA,NA,TRBV10-3
TGCGCCAGCAGCCAAGATCCCGACGGGACCTACGAGCAGTACTTC,CASSQDPDGTYEQYF,TRBJ2-7,few,NA,TRBV4-1
TGTGCCAGCAGTCCGGGGACAACAGGTGGTGAAAAACTGTTTTTT,CASSPGTTGGEKLFF,TRBJ1-4,NA,NA,TRBV7-8
TGTGCCTGGAGTCCGACAGATACGCAGTATTTT,CAWSPTDTQYF,TRBJ2-3,NA,NA,TRBV30
TGTGCCACCAGGACAGGGGCGAACACCGGGGAGCTGTTTTTT,CATRTGANTGELFF,TRBJ2-2,NA,TRBD1,TRBV24-1
TGTGCCAGCAGTACAGGACTAGGGTACCAAGAGACCCAGTACTTC,CASSTGLGYQETQYF,TRBJ2-5,few,TRBD2,TRBV7-3
TGTGCCAGCAGATCAATCCAGGGGCTAGACTATGGCTACACCTTC,CASRSIQGLDYGYTF,TRBJ1-2,NA,NA,TRBV7-9
TGTGCCAGTAGTATTCTGGACAGTGCGAAGCCCCAGCATTTT,CASSILDSAKPQHF,TRBJ1-5,NA,NA,TRBV19
TGCAGCGGCGGGGGGGGTTACACTGAAGCTTTCTTT,CSGGGGYTEAFF,TRBJ1-1,NA,NA,TRBV29-1
TGTGCCAGCAGTAGGGGACAGACCTTGAGCTCCTACGAGCAGTACTTC,CASSRGQTLSSYEQYF,TRBJ2-7,NA,TRBD1,TRBV28
TGTGCCAGCAGCTTAGAACTCGCCAGGGGGCCCACTGAAGCTTTCTTT,CASSLELARGPTEAFF,TRBJ1-1,NA,TRBD1,TRBV11-2
TGTGCCAGCAGCCAAGTTGGACATAAACTGTTTTTT,CASSQVGHKLFF,TRBJ1-4,NA,NA,TRBV3-1/TRBV3-2
TGCGCCAGCAGCTTGGCCGGGGGTGATTGGGAGACCCAGTACTTC,CASSLAGGDWETQYF,TRBJ2-5,NA,NA,TRBV5-1
TGTGCCAGCAGTGAAAGGGGACAGGGGGGCTACGAGCAGTACTTC,CASSERGQGGYEQYF,TRBJ2-7,NA,TRBD1,TRBV25-1
TGCGCCAGCAGAAACAGTACCGTTATAGATCGAAACACCATATATTTT,CASRNSTVIDRNTIYF,TRBJ1-3,NA,NA,TRBV5-1
TGTGCCAGCAGTCCGCTCCGGGGGGCCACAGATACGCAGTATTTT,CASSPLRGATDTQYF,TRBJ2-3,NA,NA,TRBV27
TGCGCCAGCAGCTTCGGACAGGGGAGAGGTAATTCACCCCTCCACTTT,CASSFGQGRGNSPLHF,TRBJ1-6,NA,TRBD1,TRBV5-1
TGCGCCAGCAACGGACTAGTTACCGATGAGCAGTTCTTC,CASNGLVTDEQFF,TRBJ2-1,NA,TRBD2,TRBV5-1
TGTGCCAGCAGTACTAGACTAGCGGGGAGCACAGATACGCAGTATTTT,CASSTRLAGSTDTQYF,TRBJ2-3,NA,TRBD2,TRBV9
TGCAGCGTGACCCGACAGGCCCACAATGAGCAGTTCTTC,CSVTRQAHNEQFF,TRBJ2-1,NA,NA,TRBV29-1
TGTGCCAGCAGCCGGGACAGACAAGAGACCCAGTACTTC,CASSRDRQETQYF,TRBJ2-5,NA,TRBD1,TRBV7-3
TGCGCCAGCAGTGGTCGGGGGGGGCAGTTCTTC,CASSGRGGQFF,TRBJ2-1,NA,TRBD2,TRBV10-1
TGTGCCAGCAGTTTAGGGGGGAGCAATCAGCCCCAGCATTTT,CASSLGGSNQPQHF,TRBJ1-5,NA,NA,TRBV28
TGTGCCAGTACCCCGCTTGGCAGTATCAATCAGCCCCAGCATTTT,CASTPLGSINQPQHF,TRBJ1-5,NA,NA,TRBV19
TGCGCCAGCAGCCCGAGGGGACAGCTACGCTACGAGCAGTACTTC,CASSPRGQLRYEQYF,TRBJ2-7,NA,TRBD1,TRBV5-1
TGTGCCAGCAGCTTAACTTCGGTGGGAGGAGGAGGCTACACCTTC,CASSLTSVGGGGYTF,TRBJ1-2,NA,NA,TRBV7-3
TGTGCCAGCAGCTTAGGGGACATAGATGAAAAACTGTTTTTT,CASSLGDIDEKLFF,TRBJ1-4,NA,NA,TRBV11-2
TGTGCCTGGGAGGGGGGCAAGGCAGATACGCAGTATTTT,CAWEGGKADTQYF,TRBJ2-3,NA,NA,TRBV7-9
TGTGCCAGCAGTAGTCGGGGGGCCTACGAGCAGTACTTC,CASSSRGAYEQYF,TRBJ2-7,once,TRBD2,TRBV27
TGTGCCAGCAGCTTCTCAGGACGACAGGGAGTGGGAGAGACCCAGTACTTC,CASSFSGRQGVGETQYF,TRBJ2-5,NA,TRBD1,TRBV7-6
TGTGCCACCAGAAGCGACAGGGGGAGCACAGATACGCAGTATTTT,CATRSDRGSTDTQYF,TRBJ2-3,NA,TRBD1,TRBV7-8
TGTGCCAGCAGGAAAGAGGGGGCAGGGCAAGTCACAGATACGCAGTATTTT,CASRKEGAGQVTDTQYF,TRBJ2-3,NA,TRBD1,TRBV5-5
TGTGCCACCAGTGATTTGCGGGGTTACGAGCAGTACTTC,CATSDLRGYEQYF,TRBJ2-7,NA,NA,TRBV24-1
TGCGCCAGCAGTTCATCAGGTCTCGTAGGGGAGCTGTTTTTT,CASSSSGLVGELFF,TRBJ2-2,few,NA,TRBV10-1
TGTGCCAGCAGCCAAGACAGCGGGAGGGGACGTACGCAGTATTTT,CASSQDSGRGRTQYF,TRBJ2-3,NA,TRBD2,TRBV14
TGTGCCAGTAGACACATGAACACTGAAGCTTTCTTT,CASRHMNTEAFF,TRBJ1-1,NA,NA,TRBV19
TGCGCCAGCAGCTTCCGCCAGGGGGCTAGCACCGGGGAGCTGTTTTTT,CASSFRQGASTGELFF,TRBJ2-2,NA,TRBD1,TRBV5-1
TGCGCCAGCAGCTTTAACGGACAGGGGGGCACTGAAGCTTTCTTT,CASSFNGQGGTEAFF,TRBJ1-1,NA,TRBD1,TRBV5-1
TGTGCCAGCAGCTCCAACAGGGTCGTTAGTGAAAAACTGTTTTTT,CASSSNRVVSEKLFF,TRBJ1-4,NA,NA,TRBV7-2
TGTGCCACCAGTGATTCTCGGGACAGATTTTTGGATACGCAGTATTTT,CATSDSRDRFLDTQYF,TRBJ2-3,NA,TRBD1,TRBV24-1
TGTGCCAGCAGTCAGCGGGGGTCGGAGCAGTACTTC,CASSQRGSEQYF,TRBJ2-7,NA,TRBD2,TRBV28
TGCGCCAGCAAAGTTTCCCCGGGACAGGATAATTCACCCCTCCACTTT,CASKVSPGQDNSPLHF,TRBJ1-6,NA,TRBD1,TRBV5-1
TGTGCCAGCAGATTAACGTTGGACAGATCATATTATGGCTACACCTTC,CASRLTLDRSYYGYTF,TRBJ1-2,NA,NA,TRBV13
TGTGCCAGCAGTTACAGCGGAGCCTACGAGCAGTACTTC,CASSYSGAYEQYF,TRBJ2-7,once,NA,TRBV6-5
TGTGCCAGCAGCCAAGGGCAACGGGGGGCTTACAATGAGCAGTTCTTC,CASSQGQRGAYNEQFF,TRBJ2-1,NA,NA,TRBV3-1/TRBV3-2
TGTGCCAGCAGTTCGTCGGGCGGGGGGGCCGCCGGGGAGCTGTTTTTT,CASSSSGGGAAGELFF,TRBJ2-2,NA,TRBD2,TRBV27
TGTGCTAGTGGGACAGGGGGATATGGCTACACCTTC,CASGTGGYGYTF,TRBJ1-2,NA,TRBD1,TRBV12-5
TGTGCCATCAAAAATACAGGGCCGGAAAACACCATATATTTT,CAIKNTGPENTIYF,TRBJ1-3,NA,NA,TRBV10-3
TGTGCCATCAGAGATGATGGGACTAGCGGGAGAACATCCTACAATGAGCAGTTCTTC,CAIRDDGTSGRTSYNEQFF,TRBJ2-1,NA,TRBD2,TRBV10-3
TGTGCCAGCAGCTTCCGGGACAGGGACACCGGGGAGCTGTTTTTT,CASSFRDRDTGELFF,TRBJ2-2,NA,TRBD1,TRBV11-2
TGTGCCAGCAGCCAGGGAGCGGGTACGCCGCAGTACTTC,CASSQGAGTPQYF,TRBJ2-7,NA,NA,TRBV6-5